These 23 T cell receptor beta chains originate from one sample sequenced in a study of low-dose radiotherapy and immunotherapy resistance in tumors. Priming of first-strand cDNA relied on TRAV- and TRBV-specific primers (covering alpha and beta chains). Over about 18 PCR cycles, TCRs were amplified from a constant-region primer and V-primer adapter. TCRdb re-called the reads through MiXCR, storing one row per CDR3 protein. Among fewer than 8,500 distinct CDR3 sequences listed, 61% were seen once. Every receptor here comes from a human donor with advanced metastatic prostate, ovarian, gallbladder or colorectal cancer (not recorded which). This table probably holds off-target reads from a library built for another chain.

CDR3 nucleotides: TGTGCCAGCAGCGTTTTCTCGACAGGGGTGGGAGAGACCCAGTACTTC. Translating gives CASSVFSTGVGETQYF. This chain uses TRBV9 with TRBJ2-5, with 8 bases that match TRBD1. CDR3 length: 16 residues. V was clipped by 2 bases and J by 4 bases; unmatched bases: 10. Germline V lookup: CDR1 SGDLS, CDR2 YYNGEE.

This rearrangement joins TRBV29-1 to TRBJ2-1; no definite D call. CDR1 is SQVTM, CDR2 ANQGSEA, per germline. V lost 5 bases to trimming and J lost 2 bases, with 13 bases between them. This CDR3 spans 14 amino acids. CDR3 bases: TGCAGCGTTCCGAAATATAGTACCTACAATGAGCAGTTCTTC. Translated, it gives CSVPKYSTYNEQFF.

The chain carries TRBV6-2 or TRBV6-3 and TRBJ2-7; D tentatively fits TRBD1 or TRBD2 (5 bases each). This CDR3 has 15 amino acids. Germline CDR1 reads MNHEY; CDR2 reads SVGEGT. V dropped 8 bases and J dropped 2 bases, with 19 bases sitting between them. As DNA, the CDR3 is TGTGCCAGCGAGTACCAACGGGACGGAGCCTACGAGCAGTACTTC. Protein sequence: CASEYQRDGAYEQYF.

The rearrangement joins TRBV19 to TRBJ2-7; 9 bases are shared with TRBD2. This CDR3 contains 16 residues. Looked up from germline, CDR1 is LNHDA and CDR2 is SQIVND (reference sequence). The ends lost 5 bases at V and 6 bases at J; junction bases unmatched: 14. This chain's CDR3 is CASSPRALAGFREQYF. CDR3 nucleotides: TGTGCCAGTAGTCCCAGGGCCCTAGCGGGATTTCGCGAGCAGTACTTC.

This sequence joins TRBV2 and TRBJ2-3; D possibly corresponds to TRBD1 (5 bases). V was clipped by 7 bases and J by 7 bases, with 24 bases between them. Germline V CDR1 and CDR2: SNHLY, FYNNEI. The CDR3 loop spans 16 amino acids. CDR3 in DNA: TGTGCCAGCACCTTGTACGGCGTAGGGGCGCCAAATACGCAGTATTTT. It yields the protein CASTLYGVGAPNTQYF.

There are a few counts of this clonotype. The chain uses TRBV28 and TRBJ1-2; D gene ambiguous. Germline CDR1 and CDR2: MDHEN and SYDVKM. The CDR3 covers 11 residues. Trimming shortened V by 3 bases and J by 7 bases, and 6 bases separated the two germline ends. For the CDR3, the DNA is TGTGCCAGCAGTTTGAAATTTGGCTACACCTTC. Translation gives CASSLKFGYTF.

This clonotype was seen only a few times. The chain recombines TRBV4-3 with TRBJ2-2; D may be TRBD1 or TRBD2 (5 bases each). Trimming pared 6 bases from V and 7 bases from J, leaving 15 bases between. The CDR3 is 14 amino acids. Germline values: CDR1 LGHNA, CDR2 YSLEER. Written as DNA, the CDR3 is TGCGCCAGCAGGACGCAGGGAGAGCTCGGGGAGCTGTTTTTT. It is translated as CASRTQGELGELFF.

This clonotype has a handful of counts. The V call is TRBV6-2 or TRBV6-3, the J call TRBJ2-7; D not resolved. This CDR3 is built from 13 residues. Germline assignment: CDR1 MNHEY and CDR2 SVGEGT. The V end lost 3 bases, the J end lost 3 bases, and 9 bases lay between the germline ends. The CDR3 DNA is TGTGCCAGCAGTTATCACAGCAACTACGAGCAGTACTTC. It is translated as CASSYHSNYEQYF.

The chain has TRBV6-4 and TRBJ2-2, with 10 bases that match TRBD2. V gave up 7 bases and J gave up 5 bases; unmatched junction bases: 7. This CDR3 has 15 amino acids. Germline assignment: CDR1 MRHNA and CDR2 SNTAGT. The CDR3 DNA reads TGTGCCAGCACCCTAGCGGGAGATGGGACCGGGGAGCTGTTTTTT. Protein: CASTLAGDGTGELFF.

The chain uses TRBV9 and TRBJ2-5, with 8 bases identical to TRBD1. Losses at the gene ends were 3 bases for V and 2 bases for J; bases not matched to a gene: 6. CDR1 is SGDLS, CDR2 YYNGEE, per germline. There are 15 residues in the CDR3. The CDR3 reads CASSAVGDRQETQYF. For the CDR3, the DNA is TGTGCCAGCAGCGCGGTGGGGGACAGGCAAGAGACCCAGTACTTC.

The chain links TRBV20-1 to TRBJ2-2; no clear D gene. CDR3 length: 14 residues. CDR1 is DFQATT, CDR2 SNEGSKA, per germline (reference sequence). Trimming removed 0 bases from V and 1 base from J, with 6 bases in between. The CDR3 loop is CSARDWGNTGELFF. CDR3 DNA: TGCAGTGCTAGAGATTGGGGGAACACCGGGGAGCTGTTTTTT.

This clonotype has more than one count but fewer than ten. This chain joins TRBV18 and TRBJ1-5; D gene ambiguous. Trimming removed 2 bases from V and 5 bases from J, with 7 bases in between. CDR1 is KGHSH, CDR2 LQKENI, per germline. The CDR3 totals 13 residues. This CDR3 reads CASSPGRDQPQHF. In nucleotides, the CDR3 is TGTGCCAGCTCACCAGGGAGGGATCAGCCCCAGCATTTT.

The chain carries TRBV25-1 and TRBJ2-7; no reliable D call. From germline, CDR1 is MGHDK and CDR2 SYGVNS. The CDR3 is made up of 12 amino acids. V lost 6 bases, J lost 2 bases, and 8 bases lay in between. CDR3: CASRDVTYEQYF. The CDR3 DNA reads as TGTGCCAGCAGGGACGTTACCTACGAGCAGTACTTC.

This clonotype was seen a handful of times. The genes are TRBV11-2 and TRBJ2-3, with 9 bases fitting TRBD1. The germline V gene has CDR1 SGHAT and CDR2 FQNNGV. Trimming removed 5 bases from V and 5 bases from J; junction bases left unmatched: 11. The CDR3 consists of 16 residues. The CDR3 nucleotides read TGTGCCAGCAGCACAGAAGGGACAGGGCGGGGAGATACGCAGTATTTT. Its protein is CASSTEGTGRGDTQYF.

The V gene is TRBV19, the J gene TRBJ1-5; possibly TRBD1 for D (6 bases). Germline loops: CDR1 LNHDA, CDR2 SQIVND (reference sequence). The CDR3 spans 16 residues. V gave up 5 bases and J gave up 1 base, with 15 bases separating them. CDR3 sequence (DNA): TGTGCCAGTAGTGTTATGGGGGGCCTAAGCAATCAGCCCCAGCATTTT. Protein sequence: CASSVMGGLSNQPQHF.

The J gene is TRBJ1-2, the V gene TRBV5-1, with unresolved D. The V and J ends lost 0 bases and 6 bases respectively, with 6 bases between them. Germline V CDR1 and CDR2: SGHRS, YFSETQ. There are 12 residues in the CDR3. CDR3 residues: CASSLALDGYTF. CDR3 bases: TGCGCCAGCAGCTTGGCCCTGGATGGCTACACCTTC.

The chain joins TRBV5-6 to TRBJ2-2; unclear D gene. Per the germline V gene, CDR1 is SGHDT and CDR2 is YYEEEE. Trimming removed 0 bases at V and 5 bases at J, with 5 bases between. The CDR3 runs to 13 residues. In nucleotides, the CDR3 is TGTGCCAGCAGCTTGGTTTTGACCGGGGAGCTGTTTTTT. Its translation is CASSLVLTGELFF.

The genes are TRBV10-3 and TRBJ2-3, with a possible D match to TRBD2 (5 bases). V lost 8 bases to trimming and J lost 6 bases, with 12 bases between them. Germline V gene lookup returns CDR1 ENHRY and CDR2 SYGVKD. The CDR3 consists of 12 residues. CDR3 in DNA: TGTGCCATCGGGGAGTTCACGGATACGCAGTATTTT. It yields the protein CAIGEFTDTQYF.

The rearrangement joins TRBV6-2 or TRBV6-3 to TRBJ2-3; perhaps TRBD2 as D (6 bases). Trimming removed 2 bases from V and 3 bases from J, with 18 bases in between. Germline-derived CDR1 and CDR2 are MNHEY and SVGEGT. The CDR3 runs to 17 residues. The CDR3 DNA follows: TGTGCCAGCAGTTACCCCACGGGGCAGGAGGGAACAGATACGCAGTATTTT. Protein: CASSYPTGQEGTDTQYF.

CDR3 region: CASSLEGDYNEQFF. CDR3 coding DNA: TGTGCCAGCAGCTTGGAAGGAGACTACAATGAGCAGTTCTTC. The rearrangement links TRBV5-4 to TRBJ2-1, with no clear D. This CDR3 spans 14 amino acids. Germline CDR1 reads SGHNT; CDR2 reads YYREEE (reference sequence). V was cut by 0 bases and J by 3 bases, with 7 bases left in between. The complete variable domain, with remaining parts taken from reference TRBV5-4 and TRBJ2-1, reads ETGVTQSPTHLIKTRGQQVTLRCSSQSGHNTVSWYQQALGQGPQFIFQYYREEENGRGNFPPRFSGLQFPNYSSELNVNALELDDSALYLCASSLEGDYNEQFFGPGTRLTVL.

The V call is TRBV4-1, the J call TRBJ2-7; D possibly uses TRBD1 or TRBD2 (5 bases each). The CDR3 has 17 amino acids. V shed 2 bases and J shed 1 base, with 18 bases lying between them. The germline gives CDR1 MGHRA, CDR2 YSYEKL. The CDR3 is CASSQLLGKRGSYEQYF. Here the CDR3 DNA reads TGCGCCAGCAGCCAACTTCTCGGTAAGAGGGGATCCTACGAGCAGTACTTC.

This clonotype came up once. This chain uses TRBV5-4 with TRBJ2-3, with D maybe TRBD2 (7 bases). V dropped 4 bases and J dropped 2 bases, with 20 bases sitting between them. This CDR3 is 17 amino acids long. CDR1 and CDR2 from the germline V gene are SGHNT and YYREEE (reference sequence). CDR3 DNA: TGTGCCAGCAGCGCGGGGGCCCGGCCCGGCACCACAGATACGCAGTATTTT. It yields the protein CASSAGARPGTTDTQYF.

This clonotype was detected once. The chain recombines TRBV28 with TRBJ2-7; D gene ambiguous. The V gene lost 5 bases and the J gene lost 6 bases, with 17 bases spanning the gap. The CDR3 length is 14 residues. The germline CDR1 and CDR2 sequences are MDHEN and SYDVKM. The CDR3 DNA sequence: TGTGCCAGCAGTACCCAAGCCGGCTGGGGCGAGCAGTACTTC. It yields the protein CASSTQAGWGEQYF.